This entry lists 22 T cell receptor beta chains sequenced from one sample in a study of cytomegalovirus exposure and HLA in healthy donors. It was with 60 Vbeta and 13 Jbeta primers that the PCR ran. Produced via immunoSEQ multiplex PCR; TCRdb's table is partial and in-frame only. The profile shows about 160,000 clones, approximately 70% of them singletons. Sequenced material: PBMCs. All receptors come from a man between 35 and 55 years old in good health and CMV-seropositive.

This chain joins TRBV2 and TRBJ1-5, with D perhaps matching TRBD1 (5 bases). Germline values: CDR1 SNHLY, CDR2 FYNNEI. Trimming left V 6 bases short and J 5 bases short, with 14 bases between. CDR3 length equals 14 residues. CDR3 in DNA: TGTGCCAGCAGGGAGAAGGGGCTGGATCAGCCCCAGCATTTT. Amino acid sequence: CASREKGLDQPQHF.

The V call is TRBV6-1, the J call TRBJ1-4, with TRBD1 as a possible D gene (6 bases). The CDR3 is made up of 14 amino acids. Trimming shortened V by 5 bases and J by 7 bases, and 14 bases separated the two germline ends. CDR1 and CDR2 (germline): MNHNS, SASEGT. CDR3 DNA: TGTGCCAGCAGTACGGACAGTTGGGGTGAAAAACTGTTTTTT. This encodes CASSTDSWGEKLFF.

The rearrangement links TRBV7-3 to TRBJ2-3; TRBD2 agrees at 9 bases. CDR3 length: 16 residues. V gave up 2 bases and J gave up 3 bases; unmatched junction bases: 6. Germline CDR1 and CDR2: SGHTA and FQGTGA. CDR3 nucleotide sequence: TGTGCCAGCAGCTTATCGGCGGGGGGGCGAACAGATACGCAGTATTTT. Protein: CASSLSAGGRTDTQYF.

This chain uses TRBV5-1 with TRBJ2-5; 8 bases are shared with TRBD1. The last part of the DNA fits TRBJ2-7 better; the J call may be wrong. Germline V gene data show CDR1 as SGHRS and CDR2 as YFSETQ. The CDR3 consists of 15 residues. The DNA for the CDR3 is TGCGCCAGCAGCCCTGGGACAGGATCGAACTACGAGCAGTACTTC. Protein sequence: CASSPGTGSNYEQYF.

The chain combines TRBV7-6 with TRBJ1-1; D remains unclear. The CDR3 has 16 amino acids. The germline V and J ends were trimmed by 3 bases and 1 base, with 15 bases remaining between them. Germline V lookup: CDR1 SGHVS, CDR2 FNYEAQ. The DNA for the CDR3 is TGTGCCAGCAGCTTTATGAGGGTAGGTGAGAACACTGAAGCTTTCTTT. Translated, it gives CASSFMRVGENTEAFF. Variable domain in full (rest from reference TRBV7-6 and TRBJ1-1): GAGVSQSPRYKVTKRGQDVALRCDPISGHVSLYWYRQALGQGPEFLTYFNYEAQQDKSGLPNDRFSAERPEGSISTLTIQRTEQRDSAMYRCASSFMRVGENTEAFFGQGTRLTVV.

The chain carries TRBV19 and TRBJ2-6; D is uncertain. The length of the CDR3 is 12 residues. Trimming pared 7 bases from V and 6 bases from J, leaving 7 bases between. Germline V gene lookup returns CDR1 LNHDA and CDR2 SQIVND (reference sequence). The CDR3 region has the DNA TGTGCCAGTAACGGAGCGGCCAACGTCCTGACTTTC. It specifies CASNGAANVLTF.

This chain uses TRBV7-9 with TRBJ1-1; D gene unclear. The CDR3 covers 14 residues. V was shortened by 5 bases and J by 11 bases, with 21 bases between the two germline ends. Germline CDR1 reads SEHNR; CDR2 reads FQNEAQ (reference sequence). CDR3 region: CASSPREGPPWAFF. In DNA, the CDR3 is TGTGCCAGCAGCCCTAGAGAGGGCCCCCCTTGGGCTTTCTTT.

A note on this clone: This CDR3 is also generated by other DNA sequences in the sample. J is TRBJ2-7 and V is TRBV6-5; 12 bases are a match to TRBD1. V dropped 6 bases and J dropped 4; count of bases not matched to a gene: 4. The CDR3 extends over 14 amino acids. The V gene's germline CDR1 is MNHEY and CDR2 SVGAGI. CDR3 in DNA: TGTGCCAGCAGGCCGGGACAGGGGGCTTACGAGCAGTACTTC. Its protein product is CASRPGQGAYEQYF.

The chain joins TRBV19 to TRBJ1-5; 7 bases match TRBD1. Germline assignment: CDR1 LNHDA and CDR2 SQIVND (reference sequence). J gave up 5 bases and V 7 bases, and 8 bases lay outside the gene matches. The CDR3 is 14 residues long. CDR3 sequence: CASNVTGPYQPQHF. CDR3 bases: TGTGCCAGTAACGTGACAGGGCCTTATCAGCCCCAGCATTTT.

The sample holds a few counts of this clone. This chain uses TRBV7-9 with TRBJ2-2; 7 bases match TRBD1. CDR3 length equals 14 residues. V dropped 3 bases and J dropped 6; count of bases not matched to a gene: 4. Per germline, CDR1 SEHNR and CDR2 FQNEAQ (reference sequence). CDR3 DNA: TGTGCCAGCAGCTTGGGGACAGAATCCGGGGAGCTGTTTTTT. Its translation: CASSLGTESGELFF.

This chain links TRBV5-1 with TRBJ1-4; 10 bases map to TRBD1. In germline, CDR1 is SGHRS, CDR2 YFSETQ. This CDR3 has 14 residues. The V segment lost 4 bases and the J segment 8 bases; nucleotides outside the gene matches: 5. CDR3 sequence: CASSPDRGGEKLFF. The CDR3 nucleotides read TGCGCCAGCAGCCCGGACAGGGGGGGAGAAAAACTGTTTTTT. The full variable domain, with the rest looked up from reference TRBV5-1 and TRBJ1-4, is KAGVTQTPRYLIKTRGQQVTLSCSPISGHRSVSWYQQTPGQGLQFLFEYFSETQRNKGNFPGRFSGRQFSNSRSEMNVSTLELGDSALYLCASSPDRGGEKLFFGSGTQLSVL.

This chain joins TRBV6-1 and TRBJ2-3; 8 positions agree with TRBD2. V trimming: 4 bases; J trimming: 0 bases; junction bases outside the gene matches: 9. This CDR3 spans 17 amino acids. Germline CDR1 and CDR2: MNHNS and SASEGT. DNA for the CDR3: TGTGCCAGCAGTGTCCCGTCGGGCGGGAGGAGCACAGATACGCAGTATTTT. It specifies CASSVPSGGRSTDTQYF.

The CDR3, as DNA: TGTGCCAGCGCAGACAGGACGGTATCCTACGAGCAGTACTTC. It translates to CASADRTVSYEQYF. The chain recombines TRBV2 with TRBJ2-7; D is perhaps TRBD1 (6 bases). Trimming pared 8 bases from V and 1 base from J, leaving 15 bases between. Germline loops: CDR1 SNHLY, CDR2 FYNNEI. This CDR3 has 14 amino acids.

The chain is built from TRBV29-1 and TRBJ2-2; TRBD1 matches at 7 bases. This CDR3 region has 15 residues. Germline V gene sequence: CDR1 SQVTM, CDR2 ANQGSEA. V gave up 0 bases and J gave up 7 bases; unmatched junction bases: 8. CDR3 DNA: TGCAGCGTTGAAGATCGGAACAGGGGCAACGGGGAGCTGTTTTTT. Its translation is CSVEDRNRGNGELFF.

On this clone itself: One junction end disagrees with the germline gene, perhaps due to a read error. CDR3 bases: TGTTCCAGCAGCTTTGCTACGTTCAAACGACAGGGGGAAGATACGCAGTATTTT. Protein product: CSSSFATFKRQGEDTQYF. The chain employs TRBV7-9 and TRBJ2-3; 9 nucleotides align to TRBD1. The V gene's germline CDR1 is SEHNR and CDR2 FQNEAQ (reference sequence). The CDR3 runs 18 residues.

This chain uses TRBV5-4 with TRBJ1-2, with D maybe TRBD1 (5 bases). CDR1 and CDR2 (germline): SGHNT, YYREEE (reference sequence). Between the trimmed V and J ends, which lost 4 bases and 10 bases, there was a span of 17 bases. The CDR3 length is 13 residues. In DNA, the CDR3 is TGTGCCAGCAGCCTCCCCGGGGGACTTGACTACACCTTC. Its protein product is CASSLPGGLDYTF. Using reference TRBV5-4 and TRBJ1-2 for the parts outside the CDR3, the full variable domain is ETGVTQSPTHLIKTRGQQVTLRCSSQSGHNTVSWYQQALGQGPQFIFQYYREEENGRGNFPPRFSGLQFPNYSSELNVNALELDDSALYLCASSLPGGLDYTFGSGTRLTVV.

About this clone: Other DNA sequences in this sample translate to the same CDR3. The chain uses TRBV4-1 and TRBJ1-1, with D perhaps matching TRBD1 (6 bases). Germline V gives CDR1 MGHRA, CDR2 YSYEKL. Trimming took off 2 bases at V and 5 bases at J, with 15 bases between the two ends. The CDR3 is 15 residues long. CDR3 in amino acids: CASSQPTQGKTEAFF. DNA of the CDR3: TGCGCCAGCAGCCAACCGACGCAGGGGAAAACTGAAGCTTTCTTT.

This clone was seen a handful of times. The chain combines TRBV2 with TRBJ1-5; D is possibly TRBD1 (5 bases). CDR3 length equals 15 residues. The germline V gene encodes CDR1 SNHLY and CDR2 FYNNEI. Trimming pared 4 bases from V and 2 bases from J, leaving 12 bases between. CDR3 nucleotide sequence: TGTGCCAGCAGTGTCTGGAGGGGAGGCAATCAGCCCCAGCATTTT. Residues: CASSVWRGGNQPQHF.

The V and J genes are TRBV4-2 and TRBJ2-2, with 11 nucleotides matching TRBD2. The V segment lost 0 bases and the J segment 6 bases; nucleotides outside the gene matches: 0. Looked up from germline, CDR1 is LGHNA and CDR2 is YNFKEQ. There are 15 residues in the CDR3. CDR3 sequence reads: CASSQELAGAGELFF. As DNA, the CDR3 is TGTGCCAGCAGCCAAGAACTAGCGGGGGCCGGGGAGCTGTTTTTT.

The V and J genes are TRBV7-2 and TRBJ2-5; D remains unclear. The V gene's germline CDR1 is SGHTA and CDR2 FQGNSA. There are 13 residues in the CDR3. Trimming removed 2 bases from V and 4 bases from J, with 8 bases in between. The CDR3, as DNA: TGTGCCAGCAGCTTATTCCCGGGAGAGACCCAGTACTTC. Protein sequence: CASSLFPGETQYF. Variable domain in full (rest from reference TRBV7-2 and TRBJ2-5): GAGVSQSPSNKVTEKGKDVELRCDPISGHTALYWYRQSLGQGLEFLIYFQGNSAPDKSGLPSDRFSAERTGGSVSTLTIQRTQQEDSAVYLCASSLFPGETQYFGPGTRLLVL.

This clone was recorded a few times. The chain couples TRBV27 to TRBJ1-2, with a weak D call TRBD1 (6 bases). Germline values: CDR1 MNHEY, CDR2 SMNVEV (reference sequence). This CDR3 has 13 residues. V was cut by 8 bases and J by 4 bases, with 14 bases left in between. The CDR3 DNA reads TGTGCCAGCTTCGACAGGACAGCCTATGGCTACACCTTC. Residues: CASFDRTAYGYTF.

The chain employs TRBV9 and TRBJ1-1, with D tentatively TRBD1 (6 bases). This CDR3 spans 13 amino acids. The germline V and J ends were trimmed by 3 bases and 5 bases, with 11 bases remaining between them. Germline CDR1 reads SGDLS; CDR2 reads YYNGEE. The CDR3 region has the DNA TGTGCCAGCAGCGAACAACAGGGAACTGAAGCTTTCTTT. Translation: CASSEQQGTEAFF.